These T cell receptor beta chains were read from a single sample in a study of Ad26.COV2.S vaccination and SARS-CoV-2 variants. TCRdb keeps only in-frame clones here, not all; method: immunoSEQ multiplex PCR. The data contain under 250,000 clones, roughly 85% of them singletons. Source: peripheral blood, taken in a trial of Ad26.COV2.S vaccine versus placebo. These receptors originate from a person aged 18 to 65 who received the Ad26.COV2.S COVID-19 vaccine or a placebo. The CDR3 runs from the conserved cysteine through the conserved F or W. D genes are given only for firm matches. Some rows have no size entry. The others give once, few or many, or a class for an expanded clone.

V	J	D	size	DNA	CDR3
TRBV27	TRBJ2-2	TRBD2	.	TGTGCCAGCAGTTTTAGCGGGAGGGGGGAGCTGTTTTTT	CASSFSGRGELFF
TRBV12-3/TRBV12-4	TRBJ2-5	.	.	TGTGCCAGCAGTCGGACAGAGACCCAGTACTTC	CASSRTETQYF
TRBV27	TRBJ2-1	.	.	TGTGCCAGCAGTTTAGAAGTAGGAGGGAACCATGAGCAGTTCTTC	CASSLEVGGNHEQFF
TRBV12-3/TRBV12-4	TRBJ1-1	.	few	TGTGCCAGCCGGATCGTCACTGAAGCTTTCTTT	CASRIVTEAFF
TRBV30	TRBJ2-1	TRBD2	few	TGTGCCTGGAGTGGGACGAAAGCGGGATACTCCTACAATGAGCAGTTCTTC	CAWSGTKAGYSYNEQFF
TRBV7-2	TRBJ2-1	.	.	TGTGCCAGCAGCTTAGGTTCCGGGGGGCGGGGCTATGAGCAGTTCTTC	CASSLGSGGRGYEQFF
TRBV6-2/TRBV6-3	TRBJ2-2	.	.	TGTGCCAGCAGTTACTCGGGACCCACCGGGGAGCTGTTTTTT	CASSYSGPTGELFF
TRBV4-3	TRBJ2-1	TRBD2	.	TGCGCCAGCAGCCAGGGGAGTGCGGGAGGGCCATTGAATGAGCAGTTCTTC	CASSQGSAGGPLNEQFF
TRBV2	TRBJ1-1	.	.	TGTGCCAGCAGTGATGGGGGGAACACTGAAGCTTTCTTT	CASSDGGNTEAFF
TRBV5-4	TRBJ2-3	TRBD2	.	TGTGCCAGCAGCTCCGGACTAGCGGGAGGGCCAACAGATACGCAGTATTTT	CASSSGLAGGPTDTQYF
TRBV4-3	TRBJ2-7	.	.	TGCGCCAGCAGCCAAGATTTAGGGGCCTACGAGCAGTACTTC	CASSQDLGAYEQYF